This is a list of T cell receptor beta chains from one sample in a study of regulatory T cells in long-lasting Graves disease. TCRdb used MiXCR to reprocess the multiplex PCR reads, holding one entry per CDR3 protein. The sample has hundreds of thousands of distinct CDR3 sequences, about 20% seen once. This material consisted of peripheral blood mononuclear cells (PBMCs), taken when the disease was refractory, from a patient treated with antithyroid drugs. The origin of the receptors is a female donor with Graves disease. Each CDR3 is given with its conserved first and last residue.

v_call cdr3_aa
TRBV12-3/TRBV12-4 CASSLIAEAFF
TRBV24-1 CATSDHRLSLGTGELFF
TRBV10-3 CAISDGNYGYTF
TRBV18 CASSPLPGTVQETQYF
TRBV11-2 CASSVGGQGAYEQYF
TRBV2 CASSVGTYEQYF
TRBV6-1 CASSDWASHEQYF
TRBV27 CASKIDRGRYEQYF
TRBV12-3/TRBV12-4 CASSARDSLFEKLFF
TRBV4-3 CASRGTYGYTF
TRBV28 CASRPTSGSRRETQYF
TRBV3-1 CASSPFLQVGRTEAFF
TRBV5-1 CASSEGVGGYTF
TRBV10-2 CASRMTGPYEQYF
TRBV28 CASSGNGRELFF
TRBV18 CASSPQTRATNYGYTF
TRBV3-1 CASSLRGVNNEQFF
TRBV27 CASRPQGSLNQPQHF
TRBV28 CASSRGGGKGPAFF
TRBV28 CASSSSGGRPYNEQFF
TRBV29-1 CSVVVSGNTIYF
TRBV7-7 CVSSVTGGYEQYF
TRBV18 CASSPRPKETQYF
TRBV7-8 CASSLVRVRYFRVGETQYF
TRBV2 CASSRTGDTEAFF
TRBV19 CASSIFGSPLHF
TRBV28 CASSLSFQVGANVLTF
TRBV11-2 CASSQGGFEQYF
TRBV10-3 CASRETDNYGYTF
TRBV5-1 CASSSNRDRLYEQYF
TRBV4-1 CASSQDPPGRASSYEQYF
TRBV4-1 CASSQPGTYQPQHF
TRBV5-1 CASSLAGTGGMETQYF
TRBV13 CASSHTGERYGYTF
TRBV7-8 CASSRTSGKYEQYF
TRBV6-1 CASSASHGYTF